This is a list of T cell receptor beta chains from one sample in a study of shared clonotypes between healthy human individuals. Data came from immunoSEQ multiplex PCR; TCRdb stores just in-frame clones and leaves some out. The sample includes about 2.4 million clones, over 85% of them seen just once. The source material was naive CD4+ T cells sorted from blood. Every receptor here comes from a man aged 18 to 35 in good health. Each CDR3 is given with its conserved first and last residue.

V	J	CDR3
TRBV6-5	TRBJ2-7	CASSSKGQALSYEQYF
TRBV4-3	TRBJ2-3	CASSQETSGRVPDTQYF
TRBV19	TRBJ2-1	CASSDWNRGSYNEQFF
TRBV7-2	TRBJ2-3	CASSYGALPKPDTQYF
TRBV6-1	TRBJ2-7	CASSTGTGSYEQYF
TRBV6-5	TRBJ2-7	CASSTTSGESYEQYF
TRBV5-4	TRBJ2-3	CASSLLPTGTTDTQYF
TRBV19	TRBJ1-5	CASSIGGQLSQPQHF
TRBV28	TRBJ2-3	CAWGGNTDTQYF
TRBV27	TRBJ2-7	CASRVGLSSYEQYF
TRBV4-2	TRBJ1-5	CASSRGGQGANSNQPQHF
TRBV4-1	TRBJ1-1	CASSLLPDRGAGNTEAFF
TRBV18	TRBJ1-1	CASSTVMNTEAFF
TRBV5-6	TRBJ1-4	CASSFGDRGQSNEKLFF
TRBV30	TRBJ1-4	CARSVGAKLFF
TRBV30	TRBJ1-2	CAWKGKGKVYGYTF
TRBV10-3	TRBJ1-1	CATREGNTEAFF
TRBV9	TRBJ2-5	CASSGVDSFRETQYF
TRBV6-6	TRBJ2-6	CASRDTTGANVLTF
TRBV9	TRBJ2-2	CASSPPVDSRGGELFF
TRBV19	TRBJ1-6	CASKRGDYNSPLHF
TRBV28	TRBJ2-7	CASKRDWNSYEQYF
TRBV7-8	TRBJ1-4	CASSLGQGNNEKLFF
TRBV19	TRBJ1-5	CASSIEAGNNQPQHF
TRBV11-2	TRBJ1-6	CASSLEGQQNSPLHF
TRBV4-1	TRBJ1-4	CASSQGRLEKLFF
TRBV7-2	TRBJ1-5	CASSPGAGVSQPQHF
TRBV9	TRBJ1-6	CASSARDSSSPLHF
TRBV27	TRBJ2-1	CASSLSASGRGNEQFF
TRBV18	TRBJ2-7	CASSPRDRTYEQYF
TRBV5-1	TRBJ2-3	CASSLVTSGGDTQYF
TRBV30	TRBJ1-5	CAWTQQRYNQPQHF
TRBV27	TRBJ1-3	CASSLSGSGNTIYF
TRBV5-1	TRBJ1-1	CASSSSRGYTEAFF
TRBV2	TRBJ2-3	CASRVAGVDTQYF
TRBV7-3	TRBJ2-1	CASSSQGRGEQFF
TRBV7-9	TRBJ1-2	CASSQDRIPF
TRBV5-4	TRBJ2-5	CASSPRTGGGETQYF
TRBV19	TRBJ2-1	CASSPTVKGNEQFF
TRBV6-1	TRBJ2-2	CASRRDRYTGELFF
TRBV11-2	TRBJ2-2	CASSLVVGELFF
TRBV6-1	TRBJ2-5	CVALRDTKQYF
TRBV7-2	TRBJ2-1	CASSSPGTSVVQFF
TRBV5-1	TRBJ2-1	CASSFYSSYNEQFF
TRBV5-5	TRBJ2-7	CASRGGNGQDSSYEQYF
TRBV14	TRBJ1-5	CASKRPNSNQPQHF
TRBV7-2	TRBJ2-7	CASSAPASGGFEQYF
TRBV6-6	TRBJ2-5	CASRVGQTMEETQYF
TRBV10-1	TRBJ2-7	CASSAYEQYF
TRBV5-8	TRBJ1-2	CASSPGAGYYGYTF
TRBV13	TRBJ1-1	CASSLESRVVNTEAFF